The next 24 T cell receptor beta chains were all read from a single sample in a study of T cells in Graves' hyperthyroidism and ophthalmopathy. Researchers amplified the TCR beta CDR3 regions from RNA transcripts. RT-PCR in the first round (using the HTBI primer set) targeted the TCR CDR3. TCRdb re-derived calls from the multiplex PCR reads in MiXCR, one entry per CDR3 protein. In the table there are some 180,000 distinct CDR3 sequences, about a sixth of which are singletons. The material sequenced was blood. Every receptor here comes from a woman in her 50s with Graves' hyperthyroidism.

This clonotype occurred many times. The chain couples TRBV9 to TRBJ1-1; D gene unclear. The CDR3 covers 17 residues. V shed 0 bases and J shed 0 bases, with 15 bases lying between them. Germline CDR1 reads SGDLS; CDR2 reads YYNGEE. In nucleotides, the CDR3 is TGTGCCAGCAGCGTAGGGCCTGAGGTGGGTTTGAACACTGAAGCTTTCTTT. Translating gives CASSVGPEVGLNTEAFF.

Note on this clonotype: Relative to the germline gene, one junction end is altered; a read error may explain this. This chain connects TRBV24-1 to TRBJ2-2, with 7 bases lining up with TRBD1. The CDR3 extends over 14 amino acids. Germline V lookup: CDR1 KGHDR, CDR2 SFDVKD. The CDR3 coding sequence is TGTGCCACCAGTCGACAGGGTTCCACCCGGGAGCTGTTTTTT. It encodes CATSRQGSTRELFF.

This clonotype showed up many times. Here the CDR3 DNA reads TGTGCCAGCAGTTTGCTACGCACTGAAGCTTTCTTT. This codes for CASSLLRTEAFF. The rearrangement joins TRBV28 to TRBJ1-1; D is unclear. This CDR3 has 12 amino acids. Germline CDR1 and CDR2: MDHEN and SYDVKM. V shed 3 bases and J shed 4 bases, with 6 bases lying between them.

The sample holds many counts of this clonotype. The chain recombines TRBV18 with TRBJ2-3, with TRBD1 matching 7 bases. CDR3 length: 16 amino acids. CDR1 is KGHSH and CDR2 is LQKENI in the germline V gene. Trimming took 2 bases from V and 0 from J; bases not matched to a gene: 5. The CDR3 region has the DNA TGTGCCAGCTCACCAACCGGACAGGCAAGCACAGATACGCAGTATTTT. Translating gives CASSPTGQASTDTQYF.

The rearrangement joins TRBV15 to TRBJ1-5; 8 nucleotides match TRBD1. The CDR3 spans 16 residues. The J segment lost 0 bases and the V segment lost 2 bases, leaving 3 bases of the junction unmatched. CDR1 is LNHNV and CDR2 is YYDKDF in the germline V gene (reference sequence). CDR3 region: CATSRQDRGSNQPQHF. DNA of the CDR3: TGTGCCACCAGCAGACAAGACAGGGGTAGCAATCAGCCCCAGCATTTT.

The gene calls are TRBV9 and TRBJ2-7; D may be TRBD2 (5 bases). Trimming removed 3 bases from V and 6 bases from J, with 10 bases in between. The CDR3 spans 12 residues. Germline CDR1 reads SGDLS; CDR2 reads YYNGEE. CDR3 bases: TGTGCCAGCAGCGACGGGATCGGCGAGCAGTACTTC. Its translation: CASSDGIGEQYF. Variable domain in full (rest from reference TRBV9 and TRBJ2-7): DSGVTQTPKHLITATGQRVTLRCSPRSGDLSVYWYQQSLDQGLQFLIQYYNGEERAKGNILERFSAQQFPDLHSELNLSSLELGDSALYFCASSDGIGEQYFGPGTRLTVT.

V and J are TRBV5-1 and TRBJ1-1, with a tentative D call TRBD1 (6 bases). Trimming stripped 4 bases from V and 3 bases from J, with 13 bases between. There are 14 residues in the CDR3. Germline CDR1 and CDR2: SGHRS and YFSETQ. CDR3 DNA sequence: TGCGCCAGCAGCGCCGACAGGCAAGACACTGAAGCTTTCTTT. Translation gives CASSADRQDTEAFF.

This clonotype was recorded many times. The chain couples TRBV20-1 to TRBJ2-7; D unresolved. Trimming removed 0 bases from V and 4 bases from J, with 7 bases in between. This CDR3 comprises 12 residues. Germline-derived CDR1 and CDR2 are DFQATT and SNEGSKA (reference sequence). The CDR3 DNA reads TGCAGTGCTAGAGATCGAGGTTACGAGCAGTACTTC. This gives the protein CSARDRGYEQYF.

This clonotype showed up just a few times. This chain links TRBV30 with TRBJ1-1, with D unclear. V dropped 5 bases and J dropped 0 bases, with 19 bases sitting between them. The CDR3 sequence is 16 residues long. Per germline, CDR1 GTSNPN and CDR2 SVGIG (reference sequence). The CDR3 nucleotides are TGTGCCTGGTACCCAATTAAACAGTACATGAACACTGAAGCTTTCTTT. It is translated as CAWYPIKQYMNTEAFF.

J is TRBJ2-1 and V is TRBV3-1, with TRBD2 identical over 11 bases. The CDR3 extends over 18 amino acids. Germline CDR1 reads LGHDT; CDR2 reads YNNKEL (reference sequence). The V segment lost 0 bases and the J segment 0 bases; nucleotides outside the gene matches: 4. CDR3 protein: CASSQDGTSGGSYNEQFF. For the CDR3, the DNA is TGTGCCAGCAGCCAAGACGGGACTAGCGGAGGCTCCTACAATGAGCAGTTCTTC.

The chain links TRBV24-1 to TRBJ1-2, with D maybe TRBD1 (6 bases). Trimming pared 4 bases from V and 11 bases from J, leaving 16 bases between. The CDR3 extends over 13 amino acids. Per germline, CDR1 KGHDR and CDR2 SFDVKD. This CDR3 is CATSEPGTKGYTF. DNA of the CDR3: TGTGCCACCAGTGAACCCGGGACAAAAGGATACACCTTC.

CDR3 sequence: CASSQKLAVNNEQFF. CDR3 nucleotide sequence: TGTGCCAGCAGCCAAAAACTAGCGGTAAACAATGAGCAGTTCTTC. The chain uses TRBV14 and TRBJ2-1, with 8 bases matching TRBD2. The germline V gene encodes CDR1 SGHDN and CDR2 FVKESK. The V and J ends lost 2 bases and 5 bases, in that order; junction bases with no gene match: 5. The CDR3 length is 15 residues.

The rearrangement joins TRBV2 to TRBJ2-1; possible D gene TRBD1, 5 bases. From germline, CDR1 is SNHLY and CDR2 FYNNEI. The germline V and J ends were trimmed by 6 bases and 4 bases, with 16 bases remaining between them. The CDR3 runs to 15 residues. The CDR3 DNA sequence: TGTGCCAGCAGAGCAGGGTACAGTGGATACAATGAGCAGTTCTTC. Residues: CASRAGYSGYNEQFF.

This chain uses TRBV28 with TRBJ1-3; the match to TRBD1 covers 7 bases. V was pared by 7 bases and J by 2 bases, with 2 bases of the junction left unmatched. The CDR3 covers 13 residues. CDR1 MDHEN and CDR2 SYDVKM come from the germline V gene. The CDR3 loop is CASIQGAGNTIYF. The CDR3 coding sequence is TGTGCCAGCATTCAGGGGGCTGGAAACACCATATATTTT.

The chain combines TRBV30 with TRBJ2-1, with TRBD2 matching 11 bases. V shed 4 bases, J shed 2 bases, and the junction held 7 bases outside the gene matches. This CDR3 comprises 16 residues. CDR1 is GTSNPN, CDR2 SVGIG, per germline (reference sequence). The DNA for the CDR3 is TGTGCCTGGAACCCTAGCGGGAGGAGTCCCTACAATGAGCAGTTCTTC. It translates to CAWNPSGRSPYNEQFF.

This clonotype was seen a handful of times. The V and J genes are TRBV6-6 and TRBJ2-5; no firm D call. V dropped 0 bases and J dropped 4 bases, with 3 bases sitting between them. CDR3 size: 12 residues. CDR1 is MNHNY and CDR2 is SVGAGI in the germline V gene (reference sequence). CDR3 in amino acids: CASSYSGETQYF. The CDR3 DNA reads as TGTGCCAGCAGTTACTCTGGAGAGACCCAGTACTTC.

This CDR3 reads CASTPPRTNSPLHF. CDR3 DNA: TGTGCCAGCACCCCCCCTCGGACCAATTCACCCCTCCACTTT. J is TRBJ1-6 and V is TRBV7-2, with D unclear. This CDR3 is built from 14 residues. The germline V gene has CDR1 SGHTA and CDR2 FQGNSA. V lost 7 bases and J 7 bases, leaving 14 bases between the germline ends. Full variable domain (rest looked up from reference TRBV7-2 and TRBJ1-6): GAGVSQSPSNKVTEKGKDVELRCDPISGHTALYWYRQSLGQGLEFLIYFQGNSAPDKSGLPSDRFSAERTGGSVSTLTIQRTQQEDSAVYLCASTPPRTNSPLHFGNGTRLTVT.

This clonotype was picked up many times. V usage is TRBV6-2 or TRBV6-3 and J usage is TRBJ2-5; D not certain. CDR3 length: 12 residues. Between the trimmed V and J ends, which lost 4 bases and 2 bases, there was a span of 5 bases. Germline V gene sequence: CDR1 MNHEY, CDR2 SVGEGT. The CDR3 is CASSSAQETQYF. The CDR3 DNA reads TGTGCCAGCAGTTCTGCACAAGAGACCCAGTACTTC.

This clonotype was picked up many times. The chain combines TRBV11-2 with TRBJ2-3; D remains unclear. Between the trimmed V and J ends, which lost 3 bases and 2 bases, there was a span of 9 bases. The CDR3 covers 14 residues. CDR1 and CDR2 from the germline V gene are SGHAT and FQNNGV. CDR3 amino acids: CASSLRENTDTQYF. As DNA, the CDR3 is TGTGCCAGCAGCTTGAGAGAAAACACAGATACGCAGTATTTT.

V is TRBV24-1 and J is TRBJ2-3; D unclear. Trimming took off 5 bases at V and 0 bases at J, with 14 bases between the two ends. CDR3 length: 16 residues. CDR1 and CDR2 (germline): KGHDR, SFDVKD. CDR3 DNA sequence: TGTGCCACCAGTGTGGAGTGGACCGGTAGCACAGATACGCAGTATTTT. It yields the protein CATSVEWTGSTDTQYF.

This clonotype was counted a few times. In DNA, the CDR3 is TGTGCTAGTGGCTATACAGGGGGCTTAGCTAACTATGGCTACACCTTC. Translation gives CASGYTGGLANYGYTF. The chain couples TRBV12-5 to TRBJ1-2; TRBD1 matches 9 bases. V shed 6 bases, J shed 0 bases, and the junction held 8 bases outside the gene matches. The germline V gene encodes CDR1 LGHNT and CDR2 FRNRAP. The CDR3 length is 16 residues.

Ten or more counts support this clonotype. CDR3 DNA sequence: TGTGCCATCAGCCATGCAGGGGATTCGGCGGACACTGAAGCTTTCTTT. Encoded protein: CAISHAGDSADTEAFF. This chain uses TRBV10-3 with TRBJ1-1; D perhaps matches TRBD1 (6 bases). The CDR3 consists of 16 residues. V was pared by 6 bases and J by 3 bases, with 20 bases between. CDR1 is ENHRY and CDR2 is SYGVKD in the germline V gene.

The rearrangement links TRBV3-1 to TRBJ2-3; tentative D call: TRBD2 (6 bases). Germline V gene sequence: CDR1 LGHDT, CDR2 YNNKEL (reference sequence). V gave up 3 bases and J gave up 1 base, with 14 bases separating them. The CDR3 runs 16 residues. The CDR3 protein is CASSQKAGTGTDTQYF. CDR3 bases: TGTGCCAGCAGCCAGAAGGCGGGGACCGGCACAGATACGCAGTATTTT.

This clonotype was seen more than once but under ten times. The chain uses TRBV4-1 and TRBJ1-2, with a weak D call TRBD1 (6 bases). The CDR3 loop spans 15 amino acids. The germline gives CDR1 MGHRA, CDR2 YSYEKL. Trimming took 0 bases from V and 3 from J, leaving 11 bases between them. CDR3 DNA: TGCGCCAGCAGCCAAGAACACAGGGCCGACTATGGCTACACCTTC. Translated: CASSQEHRADYGYTF.